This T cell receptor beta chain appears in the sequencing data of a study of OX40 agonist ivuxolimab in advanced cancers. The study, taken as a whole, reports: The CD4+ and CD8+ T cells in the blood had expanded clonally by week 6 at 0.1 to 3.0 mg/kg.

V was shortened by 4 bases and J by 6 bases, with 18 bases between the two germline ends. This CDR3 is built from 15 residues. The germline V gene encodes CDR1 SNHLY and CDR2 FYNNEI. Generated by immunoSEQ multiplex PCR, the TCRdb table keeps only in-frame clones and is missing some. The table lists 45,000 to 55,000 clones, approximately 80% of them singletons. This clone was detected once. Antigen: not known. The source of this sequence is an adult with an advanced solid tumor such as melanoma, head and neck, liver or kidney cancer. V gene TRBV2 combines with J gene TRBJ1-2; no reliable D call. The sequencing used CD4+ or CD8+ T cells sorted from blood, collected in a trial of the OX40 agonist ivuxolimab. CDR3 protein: CASSVLSQLLHGYTF. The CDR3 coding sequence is TGTGCCAGCAGTGTCCTGTCGCAGCTTTTGCATGGCTACACCTTC. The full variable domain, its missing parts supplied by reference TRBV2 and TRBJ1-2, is EPEVTQTPSHQVTQMGQEVILRCVPISNHLYFYWYRQILGQKVEFLVSFYNNEISEKSEIFDDQFSVERPDGSNFTLKIRSTKLEDSAMYFCASSVLSQLLHGYTFGSGTRLTVV.